This T cell receptor beta chain is drawn from a study of cytomegalovirus exposure and HLA in healthy donors. Study results and limitations: By HLA locus, TCR association rates varied in a later analysis, with DRB1 showing the most and HLA-C the fewest. The investigators catalogued 150 to 200 TCR beta chains as cytomegalovirus-associated. The authors later linked a missense DCLRE1C variant to TCR beta V- and J-gene trimming.

A multiplex PCR was run with 60 Vbeta primers and 13 Jbeta primers. TCRdb keeps only in-frame clones here, not all; method: immunoSEQ multiplex PCR. In the table there are 160,000 or so clones, 70% to 85% of which are singletons. Of note for this clone: The target antigen is unknown.

The CDR3 has 15 amino acids. Trimming took 5 bases from V and 3 from J; bases not matched to a gene: 6. In germline, CDR1 is SEHNR, CDR2 FQNEAQ (reference sequence). The rearrangement joins TRBV7-9 to TRBJ2-3; 9 bases are a match to TRBD1. The TCR originated in a woman aged 50 to 60 in good health and CMV-seropositive. The specimen sequenced was PBMCs. In DNA form, the CDR3 reads TGTGCCAGCAGCCCCTACAGGGGGCGGACAGATACGCAGTATTTT. Its translation is CASSPYRGRTDTQYF.